The 29 T cell receptor beta chains below come from one sample, sequenced in a study of shared clonotypes between healthy human individuals. Sequencing used immunoSEQ multiplex PCR; TCRdb keeps in-frame clones, though not all of them. This sample carries fewer than 550,000 clones, about three quarters of them seen once, and the ten largest clones take around 13%. Specimen: PBMCs. The source of these receptors is a woman aged 40 to 50 in good health. Some clones in this sample may be carry-over from other donors' samples.

J is TRBJ2-1 and V is TRBV5-8; unclear D gene. Deletions cut 0 bases from V and 7 bases from J, with 5 bases between. Germline V CDR1 and CDR2: SGHTS, YDEGEE. This CDR3 has 12 amino acids. Here the CDR3 DNA reads TGTGCCAGCAGCTTGGTGAGGAATGAGCAGTTCTTC. Protein sequence: CASSLVRNEQFF.

CDR3 loop: CASSEGVRSYEQYF. The CDR3 DNA sequence: TGTGCCAGCAGTGAAGGGGTTCGCTCCTACGAGCAGTACTTC. The rearrangement uses TRBV6-1 and TRBJ2-7; no definite D call. With 1 base removed from V and 0 bases from J, the gap between germline ends came to 7 bases. The germline V gene encodes CDR1 MNHNS and CDR2 SASEGT. There are 14 residues in the CDR3.

This clone was seen a single time. This chain joins TRBV11-2 and TRBJ1-6, with a weak D call TRBD1 (6 bases). Trimming left V 3 bases short and J 4 bases short, with 13 bases between. From germline, CDR1 is SGHAT and CDR2 FQNNGV. This CDR3 contains 16 residues. This chain's CDR3 is CASSFATGTYNSPLHF. CDR3 in DNA: TGTGCCAGCAGCTTTGCAACAGGGACGTATAATTCACCCCTCCACTTT.

The gene calls are TRBV7-2 and TRBJ1-5; the D gene is possibly TRBD1 (6 bases). The germline gives CDR1 SGHTA, CDR2 FQGNSA. This CDR3 region has 14 residues. Deletions cut 8 bases from V and 2 bases from J, with 13 bases between. The CDR3: CASSMGGRNQPQHF. Here the CDR3 DNA reads TGTGCCAGCTCGATGGGGGGGCGCAATCAGCCCCAGCATTTT.

This chain uses TRBV9 with TRBJ2-1; D is unresolved. The CDR3 sequence is 14 residues long. V was clipped by 4 bases and J by 4 bases, with 12 bases between them. Germline V CDR1 and CDR2: SGDLS, YYNGEE. In DNA form, the CDR3 reads TGTGCCAGCAGCCCCAGAAGCTTTTACAATGAGCAGTTCTTC. Translation: CASSPRSFYNEQFF.

The rearrangement joins TRBV9 to TRBJ2-3; TRBD2 aligns across 8 bases. Losses at the gene ends were 3 bases for V and 0 bases for J; bases not matched to a gene: 9. The CDR3 length is 17 residues. Germline V gene data show CDR1 as SGDLS and CDR2 as YYNGEE. The CDR3 region is CASSEAPSGLSTDTQYF. The CDR3 DNA reads TGTGCCAGCAGCGAGGCCCCTAGCGGGCTAAGCACAGATACGCAGTATTTT.

J is TRBJ2-5 and V is TRBV5-1; 7 nucleotides line up with TRBD2. Germline V gene sequence: CDR1 SGHRS, CDR2 YFSETQ. The CDR3 contains 13 residues. J was trimmed by 6 bases and V by 4 bases; bases with no gene match: 6. CDR3 sequence reads: CASSTGGGQTQYF. The CDR3 DNA follows: TGCGCCAGCAGCACAGGCGGGGGACAGACCCAGTACTTC.

This chain uses TRBV5-6 with TRBJ2-7, with 10 bases identical to TRBD1. The ends lost 4 bases at V and 2 bases at J; junction bases unmatched: 9. In germline, CDR1 is SGHDT, CDR2 YYEEEE. This CDR3 contains 16 residues. CDR3 coding DNA: TGTGCCAGCAGCGTGCTACCGGGACAGGGGACCTACGAGCAGTACTTC. It encodes CASSVLPGQGTYEQYF.

The CDR3 nucleotides are TGTGCCAGCGGAGCGGGGCCAGAGACCCAGTACTTC. This gives the protein CASGAGPETQYF. The chain employs TRBV2 and TRBJ2-5; 7 bases align to TRBD2. The CDR3 totals 12 residues. Germline CDR1 is SNHLY and CDR2 is FYNNEI. V lost 8 bases, J lost 4 bases, and 4 bases stayed unmatched.

The genes are TRBV2 and TRBJ2-2, with TRBD2 as a possible D gene (6 bases). The ends were cut back, 5 bases at V and 2 bases at J, with 9 bases in the middle. The germline V gene has CDR1 SNHLY and CDR2 FYNNEI. The CDR3 spans 14 residues. CDR3 nucleotides: TGTGCCAGCAGTACGGGGGTAAACACCGGGGAGCTGTTTTTT. It yields the protein CASSTGVNTGELFF.

The CDR3 loop is CAWRGTNYGYTF. The CDR3 DNA is TGTGCCTGGAGGGGCACAAACTATGGCTACACCTTC. V usage is TRBV30 and J usage is TRBJ1-2; no definite D call. Germline lookup yields CDR1 GTSNPN and CDR2 SVGIG (reference sequence). Trimming took 3 bases from V and 2 from J, leaving 7 bases between them. The CDR3 covers 12 residues.

V usage is TRBV7-6 and J usage is TRBJ2-7; TRBD1 matches at 9 bases. Germline V gives CDR1 SGHVS, CDR2 FNYEAQ. V trimming: 7 bases; J trimming: 4 bases; junction bases outside the gene matches: 11. The CDR3 sequence is 15 residues long. The CDR3 coding sequence is TGTGCCAGCACCTCTCCGGGACAGGGAGTATACGAGCAGTACTTC. Translating gives CASTSPGQGVYEQYF.

As concerns this clone: This sequence may be a read error, since a much larger clone differs from it by one base. V gene TRBV7-8 combines with J gene TRBJ2-1; 8 bases agree with TRBD2. The germline gives CDR1 SGHVS, CDR2 FQNEAQ. J was trimmed by 4 bases and V by 2 bases; bases with no gene match: 1. This CDR3 comprises 14 residues. CDR3 nucleotides: TGTGCCAGCAGCTTAAGCGGGAGATACAATGAGCAGTTCTTC. Residues: CASSLSGRYNEQFF. The variable domain in full, with the rest retrieved from reference TRBV7-8 and TRBJ2-1, is GAGVSQSPRYKVAKRGQDVALRCDPISGHVSLFWYQQALGQGPEFLTYFQNEAQLDKSGLPSDRFFAERPEGSVSTLKIQRTQQEDSAVYLCASSLSGRYNEQFFGPGTRLTVL.

This rearrangement joins TRBV18 to TRBJ2-1; 9 nucleotides line up with TRBD1. This CDR3 has 15 residues. Trimming took 6 bases from V and 7 from J; bases not matched to a gene: 10. CDR1 and CDR2 from the germline V gene are KGHSH and LQKENI. This chain's CDR3 is CASSPDGQGTNEQFF. The DNA for the CDR3 is TGTGCCAGCTCTCCAGACGGACAGGGGACGAATGAGCAGTTCTTC.

The CDR3 nucleotides are TGTGCCAGCAAGGAAGGGGCCTCCAACACCGGGGAGCTGTTTTTT. Its protein product is CASKEGASNTGELFF. The J gene is TRBJ2-2, the V gene TRBV6-4; D might be TRBD1 (5 bases). Trimming pared 7 bases from V and 2 bases from J, leaving 14 bases between. CDR1 is MRHNA and CDR2 is SNTAGT in the germline V gene. CDR3 length equals 15 residues.

A note on this clone: A read error is possible here, since a much larger clone lies one base away. The V gene is TRBV5-6, the J gene TRBJ2-3; no definite D call. V shed 1 base and J shed 3 bases, with 0 bases lying between them. CDR1 SGHDT and CDR2 YYEEEE come from the germline V gene. The length of the CDR3 is 11 residues. CDR3 DNA sequence: TGTGCCAGCAGCTTGACAGATACGCAGTATTTT. Its protein product is CASSLTDTQYF.

This chain links TRBV10-3 with TRBJ1-2; 8 bases match TRBD1. From germline, CDR1 is ENHRY and CDR2 SYGVKD. The length of the CDR3 is 15 residues. V gave up 2 bases and J gave up 4 bases; unmatched junction bases: 6. CDR3 residues: CAISERTGLGYGYTF. The CDR3 DNA is TGTGCCATCAGTGAGAGGACAGGGCTGGGCTATGGCTACACCTTC.

J is TRBJ1-2 and V is TRBV19, with 9 bases lining up with TRBD1. The CDR3 runs to 13 residues. Trimming removed 4 bases from V and 8 bases from J; junction bases left unmatched: 5. Germline CDR1 and CDR2: LNHDA and SQIVND (reference sequence). CDR3 nucleotides: TGTGCCAGTAGTACCACCGGACAGGGGGGCTACACCTTC. As protein: CASSTTGQGGYTF.

The chain combines TRBV7-8 with TRBJ2-3; TRBD1 aligns across 8 bases. This CDR3 comprises 14 residues. Germline values: CDR1 SGHVS, CDR2 FQNEAQ. The J segment lost 3 bases and the V segment lost 1 base, leaving 0 bases of the junction unmatched. The CDR3 reads CASSLDRGTDTQYF. In nucleotides, the CDR3 is TGTGCCAGCAGCTTAGACAGGGGGACAGATACGCAGTATTTT. Drawing the rest from reference TRBV7-8 and TRBJ2-3, the complete variable domain is GAGVSQSPRYKVAKRGQDVALRCDPISGHVSLFWYQQALGQGPEFLTYFQNEAQLDKSGLPSDRFFAERPEGSVSTLKIQRTQQEDSAVYLCASSLDRGTDTQYFGPGTRLTVL.

The gene calls are TRBV4-2 and TRBJ1-4, with unresolved D. The V end lost 2 bases, the J end lost 0 bases, and 7 bases lay between the germline ends. CDR1 is LGHNA, CDR2 YNFKEQ, per germline. There are 15 residues in the CDR3. The CDR3 region is CASSQWRATNEKLFF. For the CDR3, the DNA is TGTGCCAGCAGCCAATGGAGGGCAACTAATGAAAAACTGTTTTTT.

In nucleotides, the CDR3 is TGCGCCAGCAGCCTAGGTATGGTGAACACTGAAGCTTTCTTT. Translating it yields CASSLGMVNTEAFF. V and J are TRBV4-3 and TRBJ1-1; D is unresolved. Germline V CDR1 and CDR2: LGHNA, YSLEER. With 4 bases removed from V and 0 bases from J, the gap between germline ends came to 9 bases. This CDR3 has 14 residues.

V is TRBV5-1 and J is TRBJ2-1; 10 bases fit TRBD1. The length of the CDR3 is 15 residues. The V gene's germline CDR1 is SGHRS and CDR2 YFSETQ. Trimming cost V 0 bases and J 6 bases; bases outside gene matches: 3. This CDR3 is CASSLGQGAPNEQFF. CDR3 in DNA: TGCGCCAGCAGCTTGGGACAGGGGGCGCCCAATGAGCAGTTCTTC.

The rearrangement uses TRBV7-6 and TRBJ1-3; unclear D gene. The CDR3 spans 15 residues. The germline V and J ends were trimmed by 1 base and 6 bases, with 13 bases remaining between them. Germline V gene sequence: CDR1 SGHVS, CDR2 FNYEAQ. The CDR3, as DNA: TGTGCCAGCAGCTTAGGAAGGGCTTTGGAAAACACCATATATTTT. Amino acids: CASSLGRALENTIYF.

The chain is built from TRBV6-5 and TRBJ2-1; D is unresolved. The CDR3 is made up of 14 amino acids. Germline CDR1 and CDR2: MNHEY and SVGAGI. The ends were cut back, 2 bases at V and 5 bases at J, with 10 bases in the middle. CDR3 nucleotides: TGTGCCAGCAGTTACACCGCTTTAGACAATGAGCAGTTCTTC. It is translated as CASSYTALDNEQFF.

This chain joins TRBV5-1 and TRBJ1-4; a weak D match, TRBD1 (5 bases). Trimming stripped 3 bases from V and 3 bases from J, with 12 bases between. The CDR3 has 15 residues. CDR1 and CDR2 (germline): SGHRS, YFSETQ. In DNA, the CDR3 is TGCGCCAGCAGCTCCCGGGGGTGGTCTAATGAAAAACTGTTTTTT. It is translated as CASSSRGWSNEKLFF. Full variable domain (missing parts from reference TRBV5-1 and TRBJ1-4): KAGVTQTPRYLIKTRGQQVTLSCSPISGHRSVSWYQQTPGQGLQFLFEYFSETQRNKGNFPGRFSGRQFSNSRSEMNVSTLELGDSALYLCASSSRGWSNEKLFFGSGTQLSVL.

The chain carries TRBV5-1 and TRBJ2-5; D perhaps matches TRBD1 (6 bases). The last part of the DNA fits TRBJ2-7 better; the J call may be wrong. Germline values: CDR1 SGHRS, CDR2 YFSETQ. The CDR3 length is 12 residues. The CDR3 nucleotides read TGCGCCAGCAGCGAAGACAGGTACGAGCAGTACTTC. Translating it yields CASSEDRYEQYF.

V usage is TRBV6-1 and J usage is TRBJ2-1; D remains unclear. V shed 4 bases and J shed 0 bases, with 7 bases lying between them. Per the germline V gene, CDR1 is MNHNS and CDR2 is SASEGT. CDR3 length equals 14 residues. In DNA form, the CDR3 reads TGTGCCAGCAGTGCTCTGAGCTCCTACAATGAGCAGTTCTTC. Translated: CASSALSSYNEQFF.

V usage is TRBV30 and J usage is TRBJ1-2; D ambiguous. Germline V gives CDR1 GTSNPN, CDR2 SVGIG (reference sequence). The CDR3 contains 14 residues. V dropped 1 base and J dropped 5 bases, with 14 bases sitting between them. The CDR3, as DNA: TGTGCCTGGAGTGGGGGTACCTTGGGGTATGGCTACACCTTC. Protein sequence: CAWSGGTLGYGYTF.

This chain connects TRBV4-3 to TRBJ2-5; 7 bases map to TRBD2. The CDR3 covers 16 residues. From germline, CDR1 is LGHNA and CDR2 YSLEER. Trimming at V came to 4 bases and at J to 1 base, leaving 9 bases not matched to a gene. CDR3 region: CASSLARGDPQETQYF. CDR3 DNA: TGCGCCAGCAGCCTCGCCCGGGGGGACCCCCAAGAGACCCAGTACTTC.